The 6 T cell receptor beta chains below were found in one sample sequenced in a study of blood T cell repertoires in COVID-19. Produced via immunoSEQ multiplex PCR; TCRdb's table is partial and in-frame only. The sample contains around 190,000 clones, about 88% of which appear only once. Sequencing was performed on peripheral blood. The receptors stem from a man aged 45-60 years with COVID-19, enrolled during active disease.

The chain is built from TRBV6-2 or TRBV6-3 and TRBJ2-3, with D perhaps TRBD2 (5 bases). Germline V gene data show CDR1 as MNHEY and CDR2 as SVGEGT. The ends were cut back, 2 bases at V and 6 bases at J, with 21 bases in the middle. CDR3 length: 17 residues. DNA for the CDR3: TGTGCCAGCAGTTACGGACCAGTGTCCCGCGGGCCGGATACGCAGTATTTT. Protein: CASSYGPVSRGPDTQYF.

The rearrangement links TRBV7-2 to TRBJ2-3; D may be TRBD2 (5 bases). Germline V gene data show CDR1 as SGHTA and CDR2 as FQGNSA. The V and J ends lost 4 bases and 0 bases respectively, with 17 bases between them. This CDR3 region has 17 residues. The CDR3 loop is CASSSILRRASTDTQYF. CDR3 coding DNA: TGTGCCAGCAGCTCGATCCTCCGGCGGGCCAGCACAGATACGCAGTATTTT.

CDR3 DNA sequence: TGCGCCAGCAGCTTAGGACAGGTCCAAGAGACCCAGTACTTC. Its translation: CASSLGQVQETQYF. The chain links TRBV5-1 to TRBJ2-5; TRBD1 aligns across 7 bases. Trimming cost V 2 bases and J 1 base; bases outside gene matches: 2. This CDR3 has 14 residues. Germline CDR1 reads SGHRS; CDR2 reads YFSETQ.

The chain couples TRBV6-8 to TRBJ1-3; no clear D gene. This CDR3 has 15 amino acids. Trimming pared 8 bases from V and 0 bases from J, leaving 14 bases between. Germline lookup yields CDR1 MNHGY and CDR2 SAAAGT. The CDR3 reads CASYWEEHSGNTIYF. CDR3 DNA: TGTGCCAGCTATTGGGAGGAACACTCTGGAAACACCATATATTTT.

The chain joins TRBV6-5 to TRBJ2-2; 8 nucleotides agree with TRBD2. J was trimmed by 3 bases and V by 3 bases; bases with no gene match: 3. CDR1 and CDR2 (germline): MNHEY, SVGAGI. The CDR3 extends over 15 amino acids. In DNA, the CDR3 is TGTGCCAGCAGTTATACTAGCGGATACACCGGGGAGCTGTTTTTT. Amino acids: CASSYTSGYTGELFF.

This chain connects TRBV6-5 to TRBJ1-5; maybe TRBD1 (6 bases). There are 15 residues in the CDR3. Per germline, CDR1 MNHEY and CDR2 SVGAGI. V was trimmed by 4 bases and J by 0 bases, leaving 10 bases between them. CDR3 coding DNA: TGTGCCAGCAGTTCTGGACAGCCTAGCAATCAGCCCCAGCATTTT. Its translation is CASSSGQPSNQPQHF.